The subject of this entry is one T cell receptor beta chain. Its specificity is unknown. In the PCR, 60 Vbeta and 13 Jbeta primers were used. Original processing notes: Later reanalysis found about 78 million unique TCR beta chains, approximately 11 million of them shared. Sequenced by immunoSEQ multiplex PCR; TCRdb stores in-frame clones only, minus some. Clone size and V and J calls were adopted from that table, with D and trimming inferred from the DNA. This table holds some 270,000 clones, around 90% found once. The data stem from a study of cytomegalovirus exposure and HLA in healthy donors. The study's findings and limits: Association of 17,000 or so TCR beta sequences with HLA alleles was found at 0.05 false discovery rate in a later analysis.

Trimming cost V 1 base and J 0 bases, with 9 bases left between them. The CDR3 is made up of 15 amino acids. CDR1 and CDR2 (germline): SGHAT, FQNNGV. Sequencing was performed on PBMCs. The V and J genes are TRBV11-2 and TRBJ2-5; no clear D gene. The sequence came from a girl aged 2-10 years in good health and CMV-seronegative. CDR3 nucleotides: TGTGCCAGCAGCTTAGTCGGCGGATACCAAGAGACCCAGTACTTC. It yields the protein CASSLVGGYQETQYF.